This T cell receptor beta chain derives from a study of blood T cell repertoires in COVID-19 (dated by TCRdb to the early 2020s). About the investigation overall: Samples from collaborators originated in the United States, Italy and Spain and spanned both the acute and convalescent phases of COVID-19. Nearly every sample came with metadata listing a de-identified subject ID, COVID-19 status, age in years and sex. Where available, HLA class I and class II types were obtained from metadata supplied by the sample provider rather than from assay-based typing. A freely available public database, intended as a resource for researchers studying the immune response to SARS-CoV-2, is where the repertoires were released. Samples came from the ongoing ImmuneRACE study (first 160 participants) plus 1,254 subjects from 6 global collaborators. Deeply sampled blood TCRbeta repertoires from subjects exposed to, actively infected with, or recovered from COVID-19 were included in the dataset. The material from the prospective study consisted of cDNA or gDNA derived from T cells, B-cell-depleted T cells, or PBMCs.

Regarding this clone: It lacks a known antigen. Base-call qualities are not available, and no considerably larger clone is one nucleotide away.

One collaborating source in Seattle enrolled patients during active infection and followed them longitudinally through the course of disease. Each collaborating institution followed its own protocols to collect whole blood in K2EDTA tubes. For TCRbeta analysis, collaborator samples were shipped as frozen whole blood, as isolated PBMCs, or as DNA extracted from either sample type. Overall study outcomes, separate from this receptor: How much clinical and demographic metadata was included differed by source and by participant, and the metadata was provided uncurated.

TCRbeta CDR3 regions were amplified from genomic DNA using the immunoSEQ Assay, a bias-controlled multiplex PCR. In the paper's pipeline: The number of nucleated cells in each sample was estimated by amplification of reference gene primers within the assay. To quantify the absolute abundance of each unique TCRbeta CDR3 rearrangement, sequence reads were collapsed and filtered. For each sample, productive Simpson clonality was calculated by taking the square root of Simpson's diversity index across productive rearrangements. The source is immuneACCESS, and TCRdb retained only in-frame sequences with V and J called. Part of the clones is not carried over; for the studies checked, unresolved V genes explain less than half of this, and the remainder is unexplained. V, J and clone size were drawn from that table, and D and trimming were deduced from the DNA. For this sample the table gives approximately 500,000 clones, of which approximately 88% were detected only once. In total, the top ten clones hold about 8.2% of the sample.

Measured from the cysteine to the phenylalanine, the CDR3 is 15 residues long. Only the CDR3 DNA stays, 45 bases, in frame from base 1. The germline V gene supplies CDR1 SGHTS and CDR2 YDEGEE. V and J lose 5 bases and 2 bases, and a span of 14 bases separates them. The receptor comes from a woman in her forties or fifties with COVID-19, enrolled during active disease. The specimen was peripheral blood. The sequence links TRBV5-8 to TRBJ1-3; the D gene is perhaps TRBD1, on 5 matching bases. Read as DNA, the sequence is TGTGCCAGCAGTCCGGGACTTGTGACTGGAAACACCATATATTTT. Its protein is CASSPGLVTGNTIYF. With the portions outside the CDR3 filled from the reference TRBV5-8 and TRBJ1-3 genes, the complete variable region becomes EAGVTQSPTHLIKTRGQQATLRCSPISGHTSVYWYQQALGLGLQFLLWYDEGEERNRGNFPPRFSGRQFPNYSSELNVNALELEDSALYLCASSPGLVTGNTIYFGEGSWLTVV.